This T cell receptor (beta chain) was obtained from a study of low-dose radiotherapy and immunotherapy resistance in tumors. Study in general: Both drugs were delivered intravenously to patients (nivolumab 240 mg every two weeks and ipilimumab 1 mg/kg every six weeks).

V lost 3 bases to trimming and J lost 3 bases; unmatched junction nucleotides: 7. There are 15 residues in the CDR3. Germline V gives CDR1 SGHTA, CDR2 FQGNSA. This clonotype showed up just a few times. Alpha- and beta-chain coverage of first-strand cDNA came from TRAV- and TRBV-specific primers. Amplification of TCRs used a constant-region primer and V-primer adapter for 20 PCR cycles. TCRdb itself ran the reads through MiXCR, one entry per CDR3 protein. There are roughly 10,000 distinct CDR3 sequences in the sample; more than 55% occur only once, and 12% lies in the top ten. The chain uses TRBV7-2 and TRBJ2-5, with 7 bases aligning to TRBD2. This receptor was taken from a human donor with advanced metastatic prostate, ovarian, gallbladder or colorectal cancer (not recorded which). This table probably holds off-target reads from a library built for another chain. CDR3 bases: TGTGCCAGCAGCTTCTGGCGGGAGATGGAAGAGACCCAGTACTTC. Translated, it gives CASSFWREMEETQYF.